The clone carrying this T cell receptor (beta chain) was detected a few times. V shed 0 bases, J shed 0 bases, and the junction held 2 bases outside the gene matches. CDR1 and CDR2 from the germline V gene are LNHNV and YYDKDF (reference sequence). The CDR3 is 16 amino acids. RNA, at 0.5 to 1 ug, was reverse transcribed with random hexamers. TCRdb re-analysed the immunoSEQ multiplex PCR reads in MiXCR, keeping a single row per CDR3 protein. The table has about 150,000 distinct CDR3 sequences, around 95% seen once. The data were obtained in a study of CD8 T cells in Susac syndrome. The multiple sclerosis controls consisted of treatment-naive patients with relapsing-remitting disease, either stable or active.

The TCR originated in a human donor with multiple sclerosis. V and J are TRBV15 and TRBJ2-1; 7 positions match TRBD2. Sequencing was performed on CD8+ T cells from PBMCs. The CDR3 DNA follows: TGTGCCACCAGCAGAGACCGCGGGAGCTCCTACAATGAGCAGTTCTTC. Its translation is CATSRDRGSSYNEQFF.